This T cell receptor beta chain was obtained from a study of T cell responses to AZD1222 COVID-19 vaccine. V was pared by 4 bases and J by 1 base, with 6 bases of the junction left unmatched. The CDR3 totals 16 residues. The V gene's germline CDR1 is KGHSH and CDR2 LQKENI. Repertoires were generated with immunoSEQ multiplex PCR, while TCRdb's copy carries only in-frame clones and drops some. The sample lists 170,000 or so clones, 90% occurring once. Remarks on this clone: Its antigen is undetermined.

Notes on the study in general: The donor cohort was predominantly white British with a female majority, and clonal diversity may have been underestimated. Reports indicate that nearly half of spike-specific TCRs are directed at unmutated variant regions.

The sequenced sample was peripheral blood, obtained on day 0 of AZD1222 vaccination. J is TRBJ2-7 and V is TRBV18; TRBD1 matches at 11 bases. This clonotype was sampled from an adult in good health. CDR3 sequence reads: CASSLKGQGASYEQYF. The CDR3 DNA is TGTGCCAGCTCACTAAAAGGACAGGGGGCTTCCTACGAGCAGTACTTC.